This T cell receptor beta chain was sequenced during a study of blood T cell repertoires in COVID-19 (dated by TCRdb to the early 2020s). Context from the whole study: Collaborator samples came from the United States, Italy and Spain and covered acute and convalescent phases of COVID-19. The prospective study material was composed of cDNA or gDNA derived from T cells, B-cell-depleted T cells, or PBMCs. Deeply sampled blood TCRbeta repertoires from subjects exposed to, actively infected with, or recovered from COVID-19 were included in the dataset. A freely available public database, intended as a resource for researchers studying the immune response to SARS-CoV-2, is where the repertoires were released. Samples were obtained from the ongoing ImmuneRACE study (first 160 participants) and from about 1,300 subjects provided by 6 global collaborators. Nearly every sample came with metadata listing a de-identified subject ID, COVID-19 status, age in years and sex. Where available, HLA class I and class II types were obtained from metadata supplied by the sample provider rather than from assay-based typing.

The germline V gene encodes CDR1 SGHTA and CDR2 FQGNSA. The cysteine opens and the phenylalanine closes a CDR3 of 15 amino acids. Only the CDR3 DNA stays, 45 bases, in frame from base 1. V and J lose 5 bases and 4 bases, and a span of 12 bases separates them. The study at large found these results: The quantity of clinical and demographic metadata differed by source and by participant and was supplied without curation.

About this clone itself: Its antigen remains undetermined. No base quality information exists; no much larger clone differs at one position.

TCRbeta CDR3 regions were amplified from genomic DNA by means of the immunoSEQ Assay, a bias-controlled multiplex PCR. For the original study's pipeline: The number of nucleated cells in each sample was estimated by amplification of reference gene primers within the assay. Sequence reads were collapsed and filtered to measure the absolute abundance of every unique TCRbeta CDR3 rearrangement. For each sample, productive Simpson clonality was calculated by taking the square root of Simpson's diversity index across productive rearrangements. Held by TCRdb, this immuneACCESS table contains in-frame sequences only and omits some clones. Under half of the omission traces to an unresolved V gene where checked; the cause of the rest is unknown. Clone size and the V and J calls come from that table; the DNA yielded D and trimming. A total of some 130,000 clones appear in this sample, approximately 81% of them only once. The ten most abundant clones make up about 1.5% of the sample.

Collaborating institutions collected whole blood in K2EDTA tubes following their own protocols. Collaborator samples were shipped for TCRbeta analysis as frozen whole blood, isolated PBMCs, or DNA extracted from either sample type. The sequence joins TRBV7-2 to TRBJ1-6; TRBD1 is a possible D gene, resting on 6 matching bases. Material for sequencing was peripheral blood. The sequence came from a man between 60 and 75 years old with acute or convalescent COVID-19. This receptor carries the CDR3 CASSPGTPYNSPLHF. The bases are TGTGCCAGCAGCCCCGGGACACCTTATAATTCACCCCTCCACTTT. The entire variable domain, with the stretches around the CDR3 drawn from the reference TRBV7-2 and TRBJ1-6 proteins, is GAGVSQSPSNKVTEKGKDVELRCDPISGHTALYWYRQSLGQGLEFLIYFQGNSAPDKSGLPSDRFSAERTGGSVSTLTIQRTQQEDSAVYLCASSPGTPYNSPLHFGNGTRLTVT.